The T cell receptor beta chain described here comes from a study of T cells in Graves' hyperthyroidism and ophthalmopathy. Study observations and caveats: Stable hyperthyroidism and ophthalmopathy were separated using 13 V-J signatures.

RNA transcripts served as the template for amplifying TCR beta CDR3 regions. First-round RT-PCR of the TCR CDR3 relied on the HTBI primer set. TCRdb called the multiplex PCR reads again in MiXCR, with one record for every CDR3 protein. The data show around 450,000 distinct CDR3 sequences, 15% to 18% seen once. This clonotype was detected ten times or more. The antigen is not known. Deletions cut 1 base from V and 5 bases from J, with 8 bases between. The CDR3 runs to 13 residues. CDR1 SNHLY and CDR2 FYNNEI come from the germline V gene. Among the patients, aged 18 to 65, hyperthyroidism was newly diagnosed and had lasted under 2 months. Exclusion of a patient resulted from uncontrolled infection, other autoimmune disease, pregnancy or lactation.

V usage is TRBV2 and J usage is TRBJ1-2; D unresolved. The receptor's source is a woman between 18 and 29 years old with Graves' hyperthyroidism. Sequenced input: blood. This CDR3 reads CASSEDETYGYTF. In DNA form, the CDR3 reads TGTGCCAGCAGTGAAGATGAGACTTATGGCTACACCTTC.